The clone carrying this TCR beta chain appeared many times. Its antigen is currently unknown. The data were obtained in a study of T cells in Graves' hyperthyroidism and ophthalmopathy. Findings of the study overall: Among clonotypes expanded in thyroid above 0.001, most were also found in blood.

The germline CDR1 and CDR2 sequences are SEHNR and FQNEAQ (reference sequence). This CDR3 has 15 amino acids. Trimming left V 2 bases short and J 4 bases short, with 14 bases between. RNA transcripts served as the template for amplifying TCR beta CDR3 regions. First-round RT-PCR with HTBI primers amplified the TCR CDR3 region. TCRdb itself ran the multiplex PCR reads through MiXCR, one entry per CDR3 protein. The sample yields 250,000 to 300,000 distinct CDR3 sequences, roughly 15% seen once. The J gene is TRBJ2-5, the V gene TRBV7-9, with D possibly being TRBD2 (6 bases). This clonotype originated in a woman in her thirties or forties with Graves' hyperthyroidism that later progressed to Graves' ophthalmopathy. The specimen was blood. CDR3: CASSLIMGAGETQYF. The CDR3 DNA sequence: TGTGCCAGCAGCTTAATCATGGGAGCGGGAGAGACCCAGTACTTC. Complete variable domain (other parts from reference TRBV7-9 and TRBJ2-5): DTGVSQNPRHKITKRGQNVTFRCDPISEHNRLYWYRQTLGQGPEFLTYFQNEAQLEKSRLLSDRFSAERPKGSFSTLEIQRTEQGDSAMYLCASSLIMGAGETQYFGPGTRLLVL.